Following are 20 T cell receptor beta chains from one sample sequenced in a study of CD8+ T cells in alopecia areata. The sample's treatment: oral pan-JAK inhibitor, 5-10 mg twice daily. Isolated RNA was reverse transcribed into cDNA used as the sequencing template. The repertoire was sequenced with immunoSEQ multiplex PCR; TCRdb's copy has only in-frame clones and lacks some. The sample contains about 190,000 clones, approximately 56% of which appear only once. This material consisted of CD4+ T cells sorted from blood, taken at week 4, from a patient treated with tofacitinib. The receptors were gathered from a human donor with alopecia areata.

V is TRBV14 and J is TRBJ1-2, with D perhaps TRBD1 (5 bases). V lost 4 bases, J lost 3 bases, and 9 bases lay in between. Germline CDR1 SGHDN, CDR2 FVKESK. The CDR3 is made up of 13 amino acids. CDR3 sequence reads: CASSPGGDYGYTF. CDR3 nucleotides: TGTGCCAGCAGCCCCGGGGGGGACTATGGCTACACCTTC. The entire variable domain, with the rest obtained from reference TRBV14 and TRBJ1-2, is as follows: EAGVTQFPSHSVIEKGQTVTLRCDPISGHDNLYWYRRVMGKEIKFLLHFVKESKQDESGMPNNRFLAERTGGTYSTLKVQPAELEDSGVYFCASSPGGDYGYTFGSGTRLTVV.

This chain connects TRBV30 to TRBJ1-1, with a tentative D call TRBD1 (5 bases). The CDR3 is made up of 11 amino acids. The germline gives CDR1 GTSNPN, CDR2 SVGIG (reference sequence). Trimming shortened V by 6 bases and J by 7 bases, and 12 bases separated the two germline ends. CDR3 DNA sequence: TGTGCCTGCGGGGCTTATGATGAAGCTTTCTTT. This encodes CACGAYDEAFF.

This chain joins TRBV6-5 and TRBJ2-3; 7 bases agree with TRBD2. The germline gives CDR1 MNHEY, CDR2 SVGAGI. The V and J ends lost 5 bases and 11 bases, in that order; junction bases with no gene match: 4. The CDR3 consists of 11 residues. Written as DNA, the CDR3 is TGTGCCAGCAGTGTGGGGAGGGTGCAGTATTTT. Its protein product is CASSVGRVQYF.

J is TRBJ2-1 and V is TRBV25-1; TRBD2 aligns across 9 bases. CDR3 length: 14 amino acids. The germline gives CDR1 MGHDK, CDR2 SYGVNS. J lost 7 bases, V lost 7 bases, and 8 bases had no gene match. CDR3 DNA sequence: TGTGCCAGCATTGTTAGCGGGAGTAGAAATGAGCAGTTCTTC. It yields the protein CASIVSGSRNEQFF. Using reference TRBV25-1 and TRBJ2-1 for the parts outside the CDR3, the full variable domain is EADIYQTPRYLVIGTGKKITLECSQTMGHDKMYWYQQDPGMELHLIHYSYGVNSTEKGDLSSESTVSRIRTEHFPLTLESARPSHTSQYLCASIVSGSRNEQFFGPGTRLTVL.

This clone was counted many times. The chain recombines TRBV19 with TRBJ1-1; no reliable D call. The germline V gene has CDR1 LNHDA and CDR2 SQIVND (reference sequence). CDR3 length: 11 residues. Trimming stripped 5 bases from V and 8 bases from J, with 9 bases between. CDR3 sequence: CASSSYGEAFF. CDR3 in DNA: TGTGCCAGTAGTTCATACGGGGAAGCTTTCTTT.

V is TRBV28 and J is TRBJ2-1; unclear D gene. The CDR3 spans 14 residues. V gave up 4 bases and J gave up 6 bases, with 13 bases separating them. CDR1 is MDHEN and CDR2 is SYDVKM in the germline V gene. CDR3 bases: TGTGCCAGCAGTTCACACATGTTCCCCAATGAGCAGTTCTTC. Translated, it gives CASSSHMFPNEQFF.

The chain joins TRBV29-1 to TRBJ2-3; the D is unclear. The CDR3 covers 12 residues. V dropped 3 bases and J dropped 2 bases, with 6 bases sitting between them. Germline CDR1 is SQVTM and CDR2 is ANQGSEA. Here the CDR3 DNA reads TGCAGCGTTGATCCAGCCACAGATACGCAGTATTTT. This codes for CSVDPATDTQYF.

This clone was found once. This sequence joins TRBV25-1 and TRBJ1-1, with D hard to call. CDR3 length: 11 residues. The ends were cut back, 5 bases at V and 6 bases at J, with 7 bases in the middle. Germline V gene sequence: CDR1 MGHDK, CDR2 SYGVNS. The CDR3 sequence: CASSFGPEAFF. CDR3 nucleotides: TGTGCCAGCAGTTTCGGTCCTGAAGCTTTCTTT. Filled out from reference TRBV25-1 and TRBJ1-1, the complete variable domain reads EADIYQTPRYLVIGTGKKITLECSQTMGHDKMYWYQQDPGMELHLIHYSYGVNSTEKGDLSSESTVSRIRTEHFPLTLESARPSHTSQYLCASSFGPEAFFGQGTRLTVV.

The chain couples TRBV30 to TRBJ1-1; D call uncertain. Trimming cost V 7 bases and J 1 base, with 10 bases left between them. The CDR3 covers 12 residues. Germline CDR1 GTSNPN, CDR2 SVGIG (reference sequence). CDR3 in DNA: TGTGCCTTAAAATCAGGGAACACTGAAGCTTTCTTT. This gives the protein CALKSGNTEAFF.

The chain has TRBV30 and TRBJ2-7, with 12 positions matching TRBD1. CDR1 is GTSNPN, CDR2 SVGIG, per germline (reference sequence). The CDR3 runs to 17 residues. Trimming cost V 2 bases and J 2 bases; bases outside gene matches: 10. DNA of the CDR3: TGTGCCTGGAGTAGTCCCGGGACAGGGGGCCAGCCCTACGAGCAGTACTTC. It encodes CAWSSPGTGGQPYEQYF.

This clone has a single count. This sequence joins TRBV29-1 and TRBJ2-1, with 8 bases fitting TRBD2. The CDR3 is 17 residues long. Germline lookup yields CDR1 SQVTM and CDR2 ANQGSEA. V trimming: 7 bases; J trimming: 6 bases; junction bases outside the gene matches: 20. In DNA, the CDR3 is TGCAGCGCCCTGGGACTAGGAATTACTTCAAGCGCCAATGAGCAGTTCTTC. Amino acid sequence: CSALGLGITSSANEQFF.

V and J are TRBV11-2 and TRBJ2-5; D ambiguous. CDR3 length: 13 residues. Germline CDR1 SGHAT, CDR2 FQNNGV. Trimming pared 5 bases from V and 1 base from J, leaving 8 bases between. CDR3 bases: TGTGCCAGCAGCAGATCGGCCCAAGAGACCCAGTACTTC. Translated: CASSRSAQETQYF.

This clone has a handful of counts. In DNA, the CDR3 is TGCAGCGTTGATTATCAAGGCTACACCTTC. Translating it yields CSVDYQGYTF. The chain couples TRBV29-1 to TRBJ1-2; no reliable D call. V lost 3 bases to trimming and J lost 8 bases, with 7 bases between them. The germline V gene encodes CDR1 SQVTM and CDR2 ANQGSEA. The CDR3 has 10 residues.

The chain couples TRBV30 to TRBJ2-7; no definite D call. Trimming took 1 base from V and 5 from J, leaving 12 bases between them. The germline CDR1 and CDR2 sequences are GTSNPN and SVGIG (reference sequence). The CDR3 contains 13 residues. The CDR3 DNA reads TGTGCCTGGAGTGGCACCGTTAGCAACGAGCAGTACTTC. Amino acid sequence: CAWSGTVSNEQYF.

The chain joins TRBV29-1 to TRBJ1-1; maybe TRBD1 (6 bases). V was shortened by 6 bases and J by 1 base, with 15 bases between the two germline ends. CDR3 size: 14 residues. CDR1 is SQVTM, CDR2 ANQGSEA, per germline. CDR3 in DNA: TGCAGCGTGACCGGGACATTTTCGAACACTGAAGCTTTCTTT. Amino acids: CSVTGTFSNTEAFF.

This chain links TRBV30 with TRBJ1-1; D remains unclear. Germline V lookup: CDR1 GTSNPN, CDR2 SVGIG (reference sequence). The CDR3 covers 12 residues. The V end lost 3 bases, the J end lost 1 base, and 6 bases lay between the germline ends. CDR3 loop: CAWRQSNTEAFF. In nucleotides, the CDR3 is TGTGCCTGGAGACAGTCGAACACTGAAGCTTTCTTT. Combining the CDR3 with reference TRBV30 and TRBJ1-1 gives the whole variable domain SQTIHQWPATLVQPVGSPLSLECTVEGTSNPNLYWYRQAAGRGLQLLFYSVGIGQISSEVPQNLSASRPQDRQFILSSKKLLLSDSGFYLCAWRQSNTEAFFGQGTRLTVV.

This clone was seen only once. The chain has TRBV7-2 and TRBJ2-1; TRBD1 aligns across 7 bases. V was clipped by 5 bases and J by 5 bases; unmatched bases: 12. CDR1 and CDR2 from the germline V gene are SGHTA and FQGNSA. The CDR3 is 16 residues long. CDR3 sequence (DNA): TGTGCCAGCAGCCCCCAGGTCCGGGACAGACACAATGAGCAGTTCTTC. It is translated as CASSPQVRDRHNEQFF.

In this sample, this clone turned up a few times. The chain uses TRBV29-1 and TRBJ2-7, with 10 bases fitting TRBD1. Germline V gene lookup returns CDR1 SQVTM and CDR2 ANQGSEA. Losses at the gene ends were 7 bases for V and 4 bases for J; bases not matched to a gene: 7. This CDR3 has 13 amino acids. CDR3 DNA sequence: TGCAGCGCAGTGGGGGACAGGGGTTACGAGCAGTACTTC. Its translation is CSAVGDRGYEQYF.

The chain combines TRBV7-8 with TRBJ1-1, with D uncertain. The germline CDR1 and CDR2 sequences are SGHVS and FQNEAQ. The CDR3 totals 13 residues. Trimming cost V 5 bases and J 3 bases, with 10 bases left between them. CDR3 region: CASSPQEYTEAFF. The CDR3 DNA reads as TGTGCCAGCAGCCCCCAGGAGTACACTGAAGCTTTCTTT. The full variable domain, its missing parts supplied by reference TRBV7-8 and TRBJ1-1, is GAGVSQSPRYKVAKRGQDVALRCDPISGHVSLFWYQQALGQGPEFLTYFQNEAQLDKSGLPSDRFFAERPEGSVSTLKIQRTQQEDSAVYLCASSPQEYTEAFFGQGTRLTVV.

The chain uses TRBV5-6 and TRBJ2-1; 9 positions match TRBD1. Germline CDR1 reads SGHDT; CDR2 reads YYEEEE. The CDR3 sequence is 15 residues long. V was pared by 5 bases and J by 8 bases, with 11 bases of the junction left unmatched. CDR3 loop: CASSSRDRASHEQFF. The CDR3 nucleotides are TGTGCCAGCAGTTCCCGGGACAGGGCTTCGCATGAGCAGTTCTTC.